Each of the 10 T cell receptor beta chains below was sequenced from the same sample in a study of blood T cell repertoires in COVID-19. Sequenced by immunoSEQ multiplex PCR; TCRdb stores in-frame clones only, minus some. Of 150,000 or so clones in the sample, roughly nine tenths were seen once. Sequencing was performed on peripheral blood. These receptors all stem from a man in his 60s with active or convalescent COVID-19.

CDR3 in amino acids: CAIRDRDNSPLHF. The CDR3 DNA sequence: TGTGCCATCCGCGACAGGGATAATTCACCCCTCCACTTT. The genes are TRBV10-3 and TRBJ1-6, with TRBD1 matching 7 bases. V lost 8 bases and J lost 5; bases outside the gene matches: 3. Germline values: CDR1 ENHRY, CDR2 SYGVKD. CDR3 size: 13 residues.

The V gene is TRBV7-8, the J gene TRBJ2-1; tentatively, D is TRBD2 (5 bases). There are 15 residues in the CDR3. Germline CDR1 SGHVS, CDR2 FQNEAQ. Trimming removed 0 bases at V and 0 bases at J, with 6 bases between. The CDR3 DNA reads TGTGCCAGCAGCTTAGCGGGGAGCTCCTACAATGAGCAGTTCTTC. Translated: CASSLAGSSYNEQFF.

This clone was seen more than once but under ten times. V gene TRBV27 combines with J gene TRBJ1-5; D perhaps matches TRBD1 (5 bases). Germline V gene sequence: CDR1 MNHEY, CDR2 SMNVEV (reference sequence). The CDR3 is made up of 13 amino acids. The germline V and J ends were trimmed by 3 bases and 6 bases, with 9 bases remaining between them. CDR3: CASSFRGSQPQHF. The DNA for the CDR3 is TGTGCCAGCAGTTTCCGGGGGAGTCAGCCCCAGCATTTT.

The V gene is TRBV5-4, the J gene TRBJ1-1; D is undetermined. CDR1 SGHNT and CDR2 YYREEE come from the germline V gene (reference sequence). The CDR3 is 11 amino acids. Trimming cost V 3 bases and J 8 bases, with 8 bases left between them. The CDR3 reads CASSSYSEAFF. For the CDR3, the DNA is TGTGCCAGCAGCTCCTACAGCGAAGCTTTCTTT. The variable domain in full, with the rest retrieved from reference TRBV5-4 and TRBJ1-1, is ETGVTQSPTHLIKTRGQQVTLRCSSQSGHNTVSWYQQALGQGPQFIFQYYREEENGRGNFPPRFSGLQFPNYSSELNVNALELDDSALYLCASSSYSEAFFGQGTRLTVV.

The DNA for the CDR3 is TGTGCCAGCAGCGTAGAGGAAACGGAGTACAATGAGCAGTTCTTC. Translating gives CASSVEETEYNEQFF. The chain joins TRBV9 to TRBJ2-1; D uncertain. V was trimmed by 0 bases and J by 4 bases, leaving 11 bases between them. Germline V CDR1 and CDR2: SGDLS, YYNGEE. The CDR3 has 15 residues.

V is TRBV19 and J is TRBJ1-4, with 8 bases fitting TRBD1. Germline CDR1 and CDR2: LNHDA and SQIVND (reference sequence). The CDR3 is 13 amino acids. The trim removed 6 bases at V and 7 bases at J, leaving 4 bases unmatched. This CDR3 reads CASRDTGGEKLFF. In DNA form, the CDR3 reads TGTGCCAGTAGAGACACAGGGGGTGAAAAACTGTTTTTT.

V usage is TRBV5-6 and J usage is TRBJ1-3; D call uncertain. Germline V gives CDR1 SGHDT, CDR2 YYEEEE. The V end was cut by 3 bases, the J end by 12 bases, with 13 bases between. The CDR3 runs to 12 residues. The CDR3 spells CASSSAANYIYF. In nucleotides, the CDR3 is TGTGCCAGCAGCTCAGCAGCCAACTACATATATTTT.

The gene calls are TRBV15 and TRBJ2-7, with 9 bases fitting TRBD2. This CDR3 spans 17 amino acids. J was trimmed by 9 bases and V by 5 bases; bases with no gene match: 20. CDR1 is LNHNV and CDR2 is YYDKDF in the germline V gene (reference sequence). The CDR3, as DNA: TGTGCCACCAGCCCACTCGTTGGGGGTGGCGGGGGGGCCAGGCAGTACTTC. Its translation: CATSPLVGGGGGARQYF. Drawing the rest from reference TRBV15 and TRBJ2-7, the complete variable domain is DAMVIQNPRYQVTQFGKPVTLSCSQTLNHNVMYWYQQKSSQAPKLLFHYYDKDFNNEADTPDNFQSRRPNTSFCFLDIRSPGLGDTAMYLCATSPLVGGGGGARQYFGPGTRLTVT.

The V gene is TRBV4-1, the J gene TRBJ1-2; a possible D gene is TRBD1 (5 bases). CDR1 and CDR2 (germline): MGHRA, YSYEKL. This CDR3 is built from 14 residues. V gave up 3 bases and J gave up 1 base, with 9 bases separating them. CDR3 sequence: CASSHGQINYGYTF. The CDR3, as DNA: TGCGCCAGCAGCCATGGACAAATTAACTATGGCTACACCTTC.

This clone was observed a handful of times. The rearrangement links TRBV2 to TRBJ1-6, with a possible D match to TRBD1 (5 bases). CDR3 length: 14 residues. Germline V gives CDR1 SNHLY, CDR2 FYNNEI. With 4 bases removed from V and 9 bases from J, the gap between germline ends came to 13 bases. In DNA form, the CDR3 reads TGTGCCAGCAGTGTCGCCAGGAGGGGTTCACCCCTCCACTTT. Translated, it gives CASSVARRGSPLHF.